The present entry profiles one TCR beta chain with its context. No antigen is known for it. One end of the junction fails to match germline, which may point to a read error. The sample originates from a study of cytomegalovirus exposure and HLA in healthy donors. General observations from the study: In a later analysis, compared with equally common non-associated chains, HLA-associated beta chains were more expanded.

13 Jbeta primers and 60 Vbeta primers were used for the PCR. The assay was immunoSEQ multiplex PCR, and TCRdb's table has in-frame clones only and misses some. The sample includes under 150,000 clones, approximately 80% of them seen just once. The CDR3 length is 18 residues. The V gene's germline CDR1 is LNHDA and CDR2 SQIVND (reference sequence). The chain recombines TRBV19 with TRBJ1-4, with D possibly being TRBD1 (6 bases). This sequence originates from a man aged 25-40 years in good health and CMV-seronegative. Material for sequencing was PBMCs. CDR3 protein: CASSSTSGGLSGNEKLFF. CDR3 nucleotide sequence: TGTGCCAGCAGTAGTACCTCGGGGGGCCTATCTGGTAATGAAAAACTGTTTTTT.